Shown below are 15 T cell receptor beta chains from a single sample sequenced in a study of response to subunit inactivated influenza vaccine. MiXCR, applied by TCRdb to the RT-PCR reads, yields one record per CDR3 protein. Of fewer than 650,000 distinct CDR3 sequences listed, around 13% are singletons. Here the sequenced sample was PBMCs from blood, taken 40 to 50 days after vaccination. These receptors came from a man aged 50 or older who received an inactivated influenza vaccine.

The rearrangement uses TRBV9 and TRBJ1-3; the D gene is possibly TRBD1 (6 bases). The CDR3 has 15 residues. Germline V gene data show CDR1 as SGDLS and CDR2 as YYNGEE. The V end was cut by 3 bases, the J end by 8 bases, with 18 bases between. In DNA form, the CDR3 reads TGTGCCAGCAGCGGAGGGGCGGACAGAGGAGACACCATATATTTT. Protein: CASSGGADRGDTIYF.

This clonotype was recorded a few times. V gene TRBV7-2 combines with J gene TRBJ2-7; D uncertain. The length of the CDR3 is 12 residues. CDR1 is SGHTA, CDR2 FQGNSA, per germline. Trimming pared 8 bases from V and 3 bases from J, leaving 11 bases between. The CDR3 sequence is CASGNNGYEQYF. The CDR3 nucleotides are TGTGCCAGCGGAAACAACGGCTACGAGCAGTACTTC.

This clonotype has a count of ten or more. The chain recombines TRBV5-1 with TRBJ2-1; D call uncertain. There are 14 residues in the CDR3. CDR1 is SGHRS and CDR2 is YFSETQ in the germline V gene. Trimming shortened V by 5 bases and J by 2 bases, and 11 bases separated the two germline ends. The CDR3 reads CASSTDLAYNEQFF. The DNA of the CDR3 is TGCGCCAGCAGTACAGACCTCGCCTACAATGAGCAGTTCTTC.

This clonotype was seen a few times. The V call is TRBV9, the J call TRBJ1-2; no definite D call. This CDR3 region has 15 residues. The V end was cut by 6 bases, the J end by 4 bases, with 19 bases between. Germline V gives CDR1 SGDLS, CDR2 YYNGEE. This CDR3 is CASTLVGDPTYGYTF. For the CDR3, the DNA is TGTGCCAGCACCTTGGTCGGGGATCCCACCTATGGCTACACCTTC. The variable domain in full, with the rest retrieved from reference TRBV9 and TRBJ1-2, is DSGVTQTPKHLITATGQRVTLRCSPRSGDLSVYWYQQSLDQGLQFLIQYYNGEERAKGNILERFSAQQFPDLHSELNLSSLELGDSALYFCASTLVGDPTYGYTFGSGTRLTVV.

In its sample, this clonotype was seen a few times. The CDR3 reads CASSQGGDRDPLQHF. DNA of the CDR3: TGTGCCAGCAGCCAAGGGGGGGACCGAGATCCCCTCCAGCATTTT. The chain couples TRBV4-2 to TRBJ1-5; D perhaps matches TRBD1 (5 bases). Per the germline V gene, CDR1 is LGHNA and CDR2 is YNFKEQ. Trimming took 1 base from V and 12 from J, leaving 19 bases between them. The CDR3 consists of 15 residues.

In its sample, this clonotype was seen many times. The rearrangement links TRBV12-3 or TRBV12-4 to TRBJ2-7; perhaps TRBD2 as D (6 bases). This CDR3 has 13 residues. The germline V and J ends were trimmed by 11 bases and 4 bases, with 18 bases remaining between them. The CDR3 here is CASAGIGAYEQYF. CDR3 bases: TGTGCCTCAGCGGGCATCGGGGCATACGAGCAGTACTTC.

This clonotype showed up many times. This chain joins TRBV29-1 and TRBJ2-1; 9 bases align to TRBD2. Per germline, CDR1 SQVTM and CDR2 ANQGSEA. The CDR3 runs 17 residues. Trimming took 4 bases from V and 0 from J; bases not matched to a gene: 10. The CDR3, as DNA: TGCAGCGTTGGGGGACTAGCTTCAAGGAGCTCCTACAATGAGCAGTTCTTC. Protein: CSVGGLASRSSYNEQFF.

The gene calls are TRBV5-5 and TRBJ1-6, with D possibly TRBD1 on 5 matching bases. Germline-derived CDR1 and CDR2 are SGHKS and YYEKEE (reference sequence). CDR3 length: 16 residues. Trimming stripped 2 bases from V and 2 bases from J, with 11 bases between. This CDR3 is CASSLQTTAYNSPLHF. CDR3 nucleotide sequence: TGTGCCAGCAGCTTACAGACGACAGCCTATAATTCACCCCTCCACTTT.

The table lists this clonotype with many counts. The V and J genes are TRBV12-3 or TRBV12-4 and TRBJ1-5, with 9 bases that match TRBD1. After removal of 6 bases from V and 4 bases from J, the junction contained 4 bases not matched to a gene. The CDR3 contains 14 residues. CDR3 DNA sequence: TGTGCCAGCAGCTCGACAGGGGGGAATCAGCCCCAGCATTTT. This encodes CASSSTGGNQPQHF.

CDR3 sequence: CASSPGAEGTDTQYF. CDR3 in DNA: TGTGCCAGCAGCCCTGGGGCCGAGGGGACAGATACGCAGTATTTT. This sequence joins TRBV12-3 or TRBV12-4 and TRBJ2-3; D possibly matches TRBD1 or TRBD2 (5 bases each). This CDR3 has 15 residues. With 6 bases removed from V and 3 bases from J, the gap between germline ends came to 16 bases.

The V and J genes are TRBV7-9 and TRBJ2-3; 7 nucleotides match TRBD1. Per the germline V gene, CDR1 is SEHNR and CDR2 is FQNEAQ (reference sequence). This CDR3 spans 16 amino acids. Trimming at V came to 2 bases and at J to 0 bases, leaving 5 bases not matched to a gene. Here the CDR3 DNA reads TGTGCCAGCAGCTTATCGGGACAGAGAAGCACAGATACGCAGTATTTT. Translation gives CASSLSGQRSTDTQYF.

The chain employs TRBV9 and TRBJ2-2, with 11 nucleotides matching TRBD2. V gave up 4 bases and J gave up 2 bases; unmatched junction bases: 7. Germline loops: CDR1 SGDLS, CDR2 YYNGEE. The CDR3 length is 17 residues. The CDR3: CASSSTGLAANTGELFF. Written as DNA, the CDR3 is TGTGCCAGCAGCTCAACGGGACTAGCGGCCAACACCGGGGAGCTGTTTTTT.

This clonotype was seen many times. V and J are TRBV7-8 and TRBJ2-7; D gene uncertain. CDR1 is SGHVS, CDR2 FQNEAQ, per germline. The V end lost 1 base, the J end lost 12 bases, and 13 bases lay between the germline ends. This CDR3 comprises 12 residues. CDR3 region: CASSLEITTRYF. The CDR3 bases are TGTGCCAGCAGCTTAGAAATAACTACCCGGTACTTC.

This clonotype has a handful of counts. The chain's CDR3 is CSVGTGAEAFF. The DNA for the CDR3 is TGCAGCGTCGGGACGGGGGCTGAAGCTTTCTTT. This rearrangement joins TRBV29-1 to TRBJ1-1; TRBD1 is a possible D gene (5 bases). Looked up from germline, CDR1 is SQVTM and CDR2 is ANQGSEA. The CDR3 has 11 residues. Trimming took 6 bases from V and 6 from J, leaving 11 bases between them.

The CDR3 nucleotides read TGTGCCAGCAGTGCCGGAAGGGGAGGCAATCAGCCCCAGCATTTT. Protein: CASSAGRGGNQPQHF. This rearrangement joins TRBV6-2 or TRBV6-3 to TRBJ1-5, with D possibly TRBD1 on 5 matching bases. This CDR3 spans 15 amino acids. V lost 5 bases, J lost 2 bases, and 13 bases lay in between. Germline V gene data show CDR1 as MNHEY and CDR2 as SVGEGT.